Listed below are T cell receptor beta chains from one sample, sequenced in a study of shared clonotypes between healthy human individuals. Libraries were prepared by immunoSEQ multiplex PCR; TCRdb keeps only in-frame clonotypes and omits some of them. The sample holds approximately 1.4 million clones, 95% to 99% seen once. Input material: naive CD4+ T cells sorted from blood. These receptors were taken from a man younger than 45 in good health. Both conserved end residues are part of each CDR3. The order of the fields is J gene, V gene, D gene, clone size, CDR3 protein, CDR3 DNA. A D gene is named only where the DNA matches it firmly. For some rows the clone size is stated as once, few or many, or as a class when expanded; others skip it.

J: TRBJ1-2
V: TRBV5-4
D: TRBD1
size: NA
CDR3: CASSQTDRAANYGYTF
DNA: TGTGCCAGCAGCCAAACGGACAGGGCCGCTAACTATGGCTACACCTTC

J: TRBJ1-2
V: TRBV6-5
D: NA
size: NA
CDR3: CASSSTGTNYGYTF
DNA: TGTGCCAGCAGTTCTACCGGGACTAACTATGGCTACACCTTC

J: TRBJ2-2
V: TRBV5-1
D: NA
size: once
CDR3: CASSLDVDTGELFF
DNA: TGCGCCAGCAGCTTGGACGTTGATACCGGGGAGCTGTTTTTT

J: TRBJ1-1
V: TRBV27
D: TRBD1
size: NA
CDR3: CASKRQGANGEAFF
DNA: TGTGCCAGCAAACGACAGGGGGCAAACGGGGAAGCTTTCTTT

J: TRBJ1-1
V: TRBV4-1
D: NA
size: NA
CDR3: CASRALGQRTEAFF
DNA: TGCGCCAGCAGGGCCCTAGGACAACGCACTGAAGCTTTCTTT

J: TRBJ2-5
V: TRBV9
D: TRBD1
size: NA
CDR3: CASSARDRGAETQYF
DNA: TGTGCCAGCAGCGCCCGGGACAGGGGAGCGGAGACCCAGTACTTC

J: TRBJ2-2
V: TRBV18
D: NA
size: NA
CDR3: CASSPLSGSNTGELFF
DNA: TGTGCCAGCTCACCACTCTCAGGATCGAACACCGGGGAGCTGTTTTTT

J: TRBJ1-5
V: TRBV11-2
D: NA
size: NA
CDR3: CASSFGVGQPQHF
DNA: TGTGCCAGCAGCTTCGGGGTAGGTCAGCCCCAGCATTTT

J: TRBJ2-1
V: TRBV6-5
D: NA
size: NA
CDR3: CASSYRDLRVNEQFF
DNA: TGTGCCAGCAGTTATCGGGACTTAAGGGTAAATGAGCAGTTCTTC

J: TRBJ2-2
V: TRBV6-6
D: TRBD1
size: NA
CDR3: CASRTSDRGPTGELFF
DNA: TGTGCCAGCAGGACCTCAGACAGGGGACCGACCGGGGAGCTGTTTTTT

J: TRBJ1-2
V: TRBV7-6
D: NA
size: NA
CDR3: CASSSKSGHNYGYTF
DNA: TGTGCCAGCAGTTCAAAGTCGGGACACAACTATGGCTACACCTTC

J: TRBJ2-5
V: TRBV25-1
D: NA
size: NA
CDR3: CASSGDKSWTQYF
DNA: TGTGCCAGCAGTGGCGACAAGTCTTGGACCCAGTACTTC

J: TRBJ2-1
V: TRBV18
D: NA
size: once
CDR3: CASSYTRSYNEQFF
DNA: TGTGCCAGCTCGTACACCCGCTCCTACAATGAGCAGTTCTTC

J: TRBJ2-7
V: TRBV27
D: TRBD2
size: NA
CDR3: CASSSRTSGSGEQYF
DNA: TGTGCCAGCAGTTCACGGACTAGCGGGAGTGGTGAGCAGTACTTC

J: TRBJ2-5
V: TRBV6-4
D: NA
size: NA
CDR3: CASSDSYTPPADF
DNA: TGTGCCAGCAGTGACTCCTATACTCCACCGGCCGACTTC

J: TRBJ2-7
V: TRBV27
D: TRBD1
size: NA
CDR3: CASSVRDRGFNEQYF
DNA: TGTGCCAGCAGTGTCCGGGACAGGGGATTCAACGAGCAGTACTTC

J: TRBJ2-3
V: TRBV7-2
D: NA
size: NA
CDR3: CASKTGREDTQYF
DNA: TGTGCCAGTAAGACAGGGAGGGAAGATACGCAGTATTTT

J: TRBJ2-4
V: TRBV6-5
D: NA
size: NA
CDR3: CASSGSGATNIQYF
DNA: TGTGCCAGCAGTGGTTCTGGGGCGACGAACATTCAGTACTTC

J: TRBJ2-1
V: TRBV7-3
D: NA
size: NA
CDR3: CASSLDPRLNNEQFF
DNA: TGTGCCAGCAGCTTAGACCCCCGGCTCAACAATGAGCAGTTCTTC

J: TRBJ2-7
V: TRBV7-6
D: NA
size: NA
CDR3: CASSQDALHEQYF
DNA: TGTGCCAGCAGCCAAGACGCCCTCCACGAGCAGTACTTC

J: TRBJ1-2
V: TRBV15
D: TRBD1
size: NA
CDR3: CATSRRTGGNYGYTF
DNA: TGTGCCACCAGCAGAAGGACAGGGGGAAACTATGGCTACACCTTC

J: TRBJ2-1
V: TRBV19
D: TRBD2
size: NA
CDR3: CASSGGLAGSSYNEQFF
DNA: TGTGCCAGTAGTGGGGGACTAGCGGGTTCGTCCTACAATGAGCAGTTCTTC

J: TRBJ1-5
V: TRBV28
D: TRBD1
size: NA
CDR3: CASSFGTGPNQPQHF
DNA: TGTGCCAGCAGTTTTGGGACAGGGCCGAATCAGCCCCAGCATTTT

J: TRBJ1-4
V: TRBV5-6
D: NA
size: NA
CDR3: CASSLQGLNEKLFF
DNA: TGTGCCAGCAGCTTGCAGGGCCTTAATGAAAAACTGTTTTTT

J: TRBJ1-2
V: TRBV6-5
D: TRBD1
size: NA
CDR3: CASSFLGQGHGYTF
DNA: TGTGCCAGCAGTTTCCTTGGACAGGGCCATGGCTACACCTTC

J: TRBJ1-1
V: TRBV27
D: NA
size: NA
CDR3: CASISAGDPNTEAFF
DNA: TGTGCCAGCATCTCGGCAGGGGACCCGAACACTGAAGCTTTCTTT

J: TRBJ2-5
V: TRBV11-3
D: TRBD1
size: NA
CDR3: CASSLGTGEETQYF
DNA: TGTGCCAGCAGCTTGGGGACAGGGGAAGAGACCCAGTACTTC

J: TRBJ2-3
V: TRBV28
D: NA
size: NA
CDR3: CASRSGQTDTQYF
DNA: TGTGCCAGCAGATCGGGCCAGACAGATACGCAGTATTTT

J: TRBJ2-1
V: TRBV25-1
D: NA
size: NA
CDR3: CASREARAYNEQFF
DNA: TGTGCCAGCAGAGAGGCCAGGGCATACAATGAGCAGTTCTTC

J: TRBJ1-6
V: TRBV9
D: NA
size: NA
CDR3: CASSVAPNSPLHF
DNA: TGTGCCAGCAGCGTAGCTCCGAATTCACCCCTCCACTTT

J: TRBJ1-5
V: TRBV28
D: NA
size: NA
CDR3: CASGGLAQPQHF
DNA: TGTGCCAGCGGGGGGCTTGCGCAGCCCCAGCATTTT

J: TRBJ2-1
V: TRBV11-2
D: TRBD2
size: NA
CDR3: CASSLRDRAGSYNEQFF
DNA: TGTGCCAGCAGCTTAAGAGACAGAGCGGGATCCTACAATGAGCAGTTCTTC

J: TRBJ2-1
V: TRBV28
D: NA
size: NA
CDR3: CASSPVGIGDNEQFF
DNA: TGTGCCAGCAGCCCGGTCGGGATAGGGGACAATGAGCAGTTCTTC

J: TRBJ2-7
V: TRBV7-2
D: TRBD2
size: NA
CDR3: CASSLELAGDGSYEQYF
DNA: TGTGCCAGCAGCTTAGAGCTAGCGGGAGACGGCTCCTACGAGCAGTACTTC

J: TRBJ2-1
V: TRBV19
D: NA
size: NA
CDR3: CASAAAGYNEQFF
DNA: TGTGCCAGTGCAGCGGCCGGCTACAATGAGCAGTTCTTC

J: TRBJ2-2
V: TRBV4-1
D: NA
size: NA
CDR3: CASSQVLFGGTGELFF
DNA: TGCGCCAGCAGCCAAGTTCTCTTTGGAGGGACCGGGGAGCTGTTTTTT

J: TRBJ2-5
V: TRBV10-1
D: NA
size: NA
CDR3: CASSSGTLQETQYF
DNA: TGCGCCAGCAGCAGCGGGACACTACAAGAGACCCAGTACTTC

J: TRBJ2-2
V: TRBV2
D: TRBD2
size: NA
CDR3: CASRGLAGRAGELFF
DNA: TGTGCCAGCAGGGGACTAGCGGGAAGGGCCGGGGAGCTGTTTTTT

J: TRBJ2-7
V: TRBV18
D: NA
size: once
CDR3: CASSPSVVPGGSYEQYF
DNA: TGTGCCAGCTCACCCAGCGTGGTTCCCGGGGGCTCCTACGAGCAGTACTTC